This TCR beta chain was recovered during a study of T cell responses to AZD1222 COVID-19 vaccine. Sequenced by immunoSEQ multiplex PCR; TCRdb stores in-frame clones only, minus some. Counted here are some 150,000 clones, 90% to 95% occurring once; the ten biggest clones make up less than 5.5%. The V end lost 7 bases, the J end lost 2 bases, and 8 bases lay between the germline ends. This CDR3 has 11 amino acids. The germline V gene encodes CDR1 DFQATT and CDR2 SNEGSKA (reference sequence). The origin of this receptor is an adult in good health. The sequences come from peripheral blood, collected on day 0 of AZD1222 vaccination. V usage is TRBV20-1 and J usage is TRBJ1-2; D uncertain. Here the CDR3 DNA reads TGCAGTGTCGGAGAAAACTATGGCTACACCTTC. This encodes CSVGENYGYTF.